This T cell receptor beta chain was recovered during a study of T cells after yellow fever vaccination. Whole-study context: Fractions containing few cells were prepared with SMART-Seq v4 Ultra Low Input. Study-level points and caveats: The booster response re-showed most primary clones: around 95% CD4, approximately 90% CD8. Though it reached lower strength, the secondary response hit its peak faster, day 5 versus 15.

This clonotype was counted between two and nine times. The antigen is not known. Sequence at one end of the junction differs from germline and may be a read error. Germline-derived CDR1 and CDR2 are SSHAT and FNYEAQ (reference sequence). CDR3 length equals 15 residues. A process of 5'RACE template switching, which added a universal primer site and UMIs, was used to make TCR cDNA. Each CDR3 protein gets one entry after TCRdb re-called the 5' RACE reads with MiXCR. This table has roughly 180,000 distinct CDR3 sequences, approximately 6.2% appearing once. This sequence was found in a young man who received the YFV17D yellow fever vaccine. The sequencing here drew on CD4+ T cells sorted from PBMCs, taken on the day of the first yellow fever vaccination. The rearrangement joins TRBV7-7 to TRBJ2-1; 7 nucleotides line up with TRBD1. CDR3 bases: TGTGCTAGCAGCTTAAATCCAGGGGGAAGCAATGAGCAGTTCTTC. Amino acid sequence: CASSLNPGGSNEQFF.